The 7 T cell receptor beta chains below were found in one sample sequenced in a study of cytomegalovirus exposure and HLA in healthy donors (dated by TCRdb to 2017 to 2019). Library preparation employed the immunoSEQ multiplex PCR assay. A mixture of 60 forward primers for TCR Vbeta segments and 13 reverse primers for TCR Jbeta segments was used in the multiplex PCR. As stored in TCRdb, this immuneACCESS dataset retains in-frame rearrangements with V and J assigned. A fraction of the clones does not appear; measured against another copy, unresolved V genes explain less than half of the discrepancy, and the remainder lacks a known reason. This sample lists around 120,000 clones; roughly 80% were detected once. 8.8% of the sample lies in the top ten. The sequencing sample was made of PBMCs. These receptors were taken from a female donor in good health and CMV-seropositive.

V is TRBV30 and J is TRBJ2-1; 7 nucleotides match TRBD1. V gave up 8 bases and J gave up 6 bases; unmatched junction bases: 16. Per germline, CDR1 GTSNPN and CDR2 SVGIG (reference sequence). The CDR3 runs 15 residues. CDR3: CAGTLQGLKGNEQFF. CDR3 in DNA: TGTGCCGGGACCCTACAGGGGTTAAAGGGCAATGAGCAGTTCTTC. The full variable domain, with the rest looked up from reference TRBV30 and TRBJ2-1, is SQTIHQWPATLVQPVGSPLSLECTVEGTSNPNLYWYRQAAGRGLQLLFYSVGIGQISSEVPQNLSASRPQDRQFILSSKKLLLSDSGFYLCAGTLQGLKGNEQFFGPGTRLTVL.

This clone appeared once. The chain carries TRBV27 and TRBJ1-6, with a tentative D call TRBD1 (5 bases). CDR1 is MNHEY and CDR2 is SMNVEV in the germline V gene (reference sequence). The V gene lost 7 bases and the J gene lost 6 bases, with 16 bases spanning the gap. This CDR3 region has 15 residues. DNA of the CDR3: TGTGCCAGCAATCACTTCGGCAGGGTTAATTCACCCCTCCACTTT. Translating gives CASNHFGRVNSPLHF.

V gene TRBV19 combines with J gene TRBJ2-7; 7 nucleotides align to TRBD1. Germline V gene data show CDR1 as LNHDA and CDR2 as SQIVND (reference sequence). The CDR3 runs 13 residues. V dropped 5 bases and J dropped 3; count of bases not matched to a gene: 4. The CDR3 nucleotides are TGTGCCAGTAGTGGACAGGTCTACTACGAGCAGTACTTC. It yields the protein CASSGQVYYEQYF.

A single count supports this clone. The chain combines TRBV10-3 with TRBJ2-7; D perhaps matches TRBD2 (7 bases). Germline lookup yields CDR1 ENHRY and CDR2 SYGVKD. V was trimmed by 9 bases and J by 11 bases, leaving 20 bases between them. The CDR3 has 12 residues. CDR3 bases: TGTGCCATATCAGGCATGGGGGGGCAGGAGTACTTC. Its translation: CAISGMGGQEYF.

The chain couples TRBV19 to TRBJ1-1; no clear D. Germline V gene sequence: CDR1 LNHDA, CDR2 SQIVND (reference sequence). V shed 8 bases and J shed 0 bases, with 10 bases lying between them. The CDR3 totals 13 residues. CDR3 bases: TGTGCCAGTGCGCCGATTATGAACACTGAAGCTTTCTTT. Encoded protein: CASAPIMNTEAFF.

V gene TRBV27 combines with J gene TRBJ1-4; 10 nucleotides line up with TRBD1. This CDR3 has 15 residues. Germline V gives CDR1 MNHEY, CDR2 SMNVEV (reference sequence). V shed 2 bases and J 7 bases; nucleotides not matched to a gene: 4. This CDR3 reads CASSLRQGAGEKLFF. The CDR3 region has the DNA TGTGCCAGCAGTTTAAGACAGGGGGCGGGTGAAAAACTGTTTTTT.

The genes are TRBV9 and TRBJ2-5, with TRBD2 matching over 12 bases. The CDR3 is 15 residues long. V dropped 3 bases and J dropped 3; count of bases not matched to a gene: 3. Germline V gene data show CDR1 as SGDLS and CDR2 as YYNGEE. CDR3 region: CASSGRLAGEETQYF. The CDR3 bases are TGTGCCAGCAGCGGACGACTAGCGGGGGAAGAGACCCAGTACTTC.